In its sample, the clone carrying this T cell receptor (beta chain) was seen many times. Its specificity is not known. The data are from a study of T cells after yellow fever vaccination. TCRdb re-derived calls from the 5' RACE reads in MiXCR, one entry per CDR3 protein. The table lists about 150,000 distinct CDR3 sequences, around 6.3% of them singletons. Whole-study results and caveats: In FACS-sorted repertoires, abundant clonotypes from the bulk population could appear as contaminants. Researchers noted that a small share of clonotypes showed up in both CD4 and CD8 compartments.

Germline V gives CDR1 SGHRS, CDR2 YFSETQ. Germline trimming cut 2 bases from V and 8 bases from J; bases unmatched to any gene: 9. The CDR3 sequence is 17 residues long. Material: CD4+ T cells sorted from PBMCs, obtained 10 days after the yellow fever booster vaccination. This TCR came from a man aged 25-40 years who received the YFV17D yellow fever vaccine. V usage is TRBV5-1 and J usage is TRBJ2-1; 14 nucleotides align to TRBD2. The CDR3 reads CASSFVGGGLAGDEQFF. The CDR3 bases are TGCGCCAGCAGCTTCGTGGGGGGGGGACTAGCGGGAGATGAGCAGTTCTTC. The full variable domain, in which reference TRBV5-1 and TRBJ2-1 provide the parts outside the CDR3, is KAGVTQTPRYLIKTRGQQVTLSCSPISGHRSVSWYQQTPGQGLQFLFEYFSETQRNKGNFPGRFSGRQFSNSRSEMNVSTLELGDSALYLCASSFVGGGLAGDEQFFGPGTRLTVL.